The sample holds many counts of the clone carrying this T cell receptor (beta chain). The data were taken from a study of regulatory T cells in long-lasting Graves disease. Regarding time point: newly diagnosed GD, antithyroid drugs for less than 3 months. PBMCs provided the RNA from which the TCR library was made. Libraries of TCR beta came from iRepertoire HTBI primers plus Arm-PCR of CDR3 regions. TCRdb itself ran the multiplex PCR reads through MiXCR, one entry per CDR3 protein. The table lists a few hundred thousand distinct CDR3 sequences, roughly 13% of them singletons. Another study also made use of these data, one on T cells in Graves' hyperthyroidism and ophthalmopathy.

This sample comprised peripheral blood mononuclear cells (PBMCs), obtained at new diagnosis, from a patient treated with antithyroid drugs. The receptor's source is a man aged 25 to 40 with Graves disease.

CDR3: CASSPRVTSGSDNEQFF. The CDR3 region has the DNA TGTGCCAGCAGCCCGCGGGTAACTAGCGGGAGCGACAATGAGCAGTTCTTC. J is TRBJ2-1 and V is TRBV11-2, with 11 nucleotides matching TRBD2. CDR1 and CDR2 from the germline V gene are SGHAT and FQNNGV. V trimming: 5 bases; J trimming: 5 bases; junction bases outside the gene matches: 11. CDR3 length: 17 amino acids. Full variable domain (missing parts from reference TRBV11-2 and TRBJ2-1): EAGVAQSPRYKIIEKRQSVAFWCNPISGHATLYWYQQILGQGPKLLIQFQNNGVVDDSQLPKDRFSAERLKGVDSTLKIQPAKLEDSAVYLCASSPRVTSGSDNEQFFGPGTRLTVL.